Presented here are 13 T cell receptor beta chains from one specimen sequenced in a study of technical replicates of blood from a few donors (dated by TCRdb to about 2017). The receptor library was made with the immunoSEQ multiplex PCR assay. TCRdb took over this immuneACCESS table, retaining in-frame rearrangements with V and J assigned. Such tables are incomplete; in checked studies, under half of the missing clones stem from an unresolved V gene, and the remainder is unexplained. The sample has some 64,000 clones on record, around 86% of them singletons. The ten largest clones add up to roughly 4.6% of the sample. The sequencing input was PBMCs. These receptors were collected from a human donor in good health. Some clones in this sample may be carry-over from other donors' samples.

Here the CDR3 reads CASIGTSGGENTGELFF. In nucleotides, the CDR3 is TGTGCCAGCATCGGGACTAGCGGGGGAGAGAACACCGGGGAGCTGTTTTTT. The rearrangement uses TRBV2 and TRBJ2-2; 14 positions match TRBD2. This CDR3 is 17 amino acids long. Germline loops: CDR1 SNHLY, CDR2 FYNNEI. The V gene end was trimmed by 7 bases and the J gene end by 1 base; junction bases not matched to a gene: 5.

The chain combines TRBV5-5 with TRBJ2-5; maybe TRBD2 (6 bases). The CDR3 totals 14 residues. Germline loops: CDR1 SGHKS, CDR2 YYEKEE (reference sequence). V was shortened by 3 bases and J by 1 base, with 10 bases between the two germline ends. The CDR3 DNA reads as TGTGCCAGCAGCTCGGTCGGGGGCCAAGAGACCCAGTACTTC. This codes for CASSSVGGQETQYF.

This chain joins TRBV5-6 and TRBJ1-1; D may be TRBD1 (6 bases). V was clipped by 2 bases and J by 10 bases, with 18 bases between them. Germline loops: CDR1 SGHDT, CDR2 YYEEEE. The CDR3 consists of 14 residues. Written as DNA, the CDR3 is TGTGCCAGCAGCTTAGGCTCACAGGGATCTTCAGCTTTCTTT. Protein: CASSLGSQGSSAFF.

The chain couples TRBV5-5 to TRBJ2-2; the D gene is possibly TRBD2 (5 bases). V was shortened by 7 bases and J by 0 bases, with 7 bases between the two germline ends. Germline V gene sequence: CDR1 SGHKS, CDR2 YYEKEE (reference sequence). The CDR3 loop spans 13 amino acids. CDR3 amino acids: CASAGANTGELFF. CDR3 nucleotides: TGTGCCAGCGCGGGCGCGAACACCGGGGAGCTGTTTTTT.

The chain joins TRBV11-3 to TRBJ2-2, with 9 bases lining up with TRBD2. Trimming cost V 0 bases and J 9 bases; bases outside gene matches: 5. The CDR3 is 15 amino acids. Per the germline V gene, CDR1 is SGHNT and CDR2 is YENEEA. This CDR3 reads CASSLEAGGPRELFF. CDR3 coding DNA: TGTGCCAGCAGCTTAGAGGCGGGAGGGCCCCGGGAGCTGTTTTTT.

Here the CDR3 reads CASIFGGEQYF. As DNA, the CDR3 is TGTGCCAGCATTTTCGGGGGCGAGCAGTACTTC. V and J are TRBV2 and TRBJ2-7, with D perhaps matching TRBD2 (6 bases). CDR3 length equals 11 residues. Deletions cut 7 bases from V and 6 bases from J, with 10 bases between. CDR1 and CDR2 (germline): SNHLY, FYNNEI.

The rearrangement uses TRBV7-9 and TRBJ1-5; D not resolved. Germline-derived CDR1 and CDR2 are SEHNR and FQNEAQ (reference sequence). V dropped 1 base and J dropped 7 bases, with 8 bases sitting between them. The CDR3 contains 13 residues. Here the CDR3 DNA reads TGTGCCAGCAGCTTAGATGGCTGGCAGCCCCAGCATTTT. This gives the protein CASSLDGWQPQHF.

The chain has TRBV14 and TRBJ2-7, with D possibly TRBD1 on 6 matching bases. Germline CDR1 and CDR2: SGHDN and FVKESK. V gave up 2 bases and J gave up 0 bases, with 14 bases separating them. The CDR3 has 16 amino acids. The CDR3: CASSQPTDSLSYEQYF. DNA for the CDR3: TGTGCCAGCAGCCAACCTACGGACAGTCTCTCCTACGAGCAGTACTTC.

J is TRBJ1-1 and V is TRBV6-5; no clear D gene. CDR1 and CDR2 from the germline V gene are MNHEY and SVGAGI. This CDR3 is built from 16 residues. Trimming took 2 bases from V and 4 from J, leaving 17 bases between them. The CDR3 sequence: CASSYPSGDPGTEAFF. CDR3 in DNA: TGTGCCAGCAGTTACCCAAGCGGGGATCCGGGCACTGAAGCTTTCTTT.

For this clone: Compared with germline, one end of the junction differs, possibly owing to a read error. The V gene is TRBV30, the J gene TRBJ2-1; 9 nucleotides line up with TRBD1. Germline CDR1 is GTSNPN and CDR2 is SVGIG (reference sequence). CDR3 length: 16 residues. CDR3 bases: TGTGCCCGGAGTGTACTTGGGACAGGGCTCGTCAATGAGCAGTTCTTC. Translating it yields CARSVLGTGLVNEQFF.

The chain employs TRBV6-4 and TRBJ2-2, with D perhaps TRBD2 (6 bases). CDR3 size: 13 residues. Germline CDR1 MRHNA, CDR2 SNTAGT. Trimming took 5 bases from V and 5 from J, leaving 9 bases between them. The CDR3 region has the DNA TGTGCCAGCAGTATCGGGGGAACCGGGGAGCTGTTTTTT. This gives the protein CASSIGGTGELFF.

J is TRBJ2-7 and V is TRBV19; D is unresolved. Germline V CDR1 and CDR2: LNHDA, SQIVND (reference sequence). With 4 bases removed from V and 4 bases from J, the gap between germline ends came to 11 bases. This CDR3 region has 13 residues. The CDR3 nucleotides read TGTGCCAGTAGTAAGTCAGTTCAGTACGAGCAGTACTTC. Residues: CASSKSVQYEQYF.

V gene TRBV28 combines with J gene TRBJ1-1; 7 bases fit TRBD1. Trimming removed 6 bases from V and 2 bases from J; junction bases left unmatched: 15. CDR1 is MDHEN, CDR2 SYDVKM, per germline. This CDR3 comprises 17 residues. CDR3 region: CASRVLLTGRGNTEAFF. CDR3 nucleotide sequence: TGTGCCAGCAGGGTTTTGTTGACAGGGCGTGGAAACACTGAAGCTTTCTTT.